The present T cell receptor (beta chain) was sequenced within a study of OX40 agonist ivuxolimab in advanced cancers. The germline CDR1 and CDR2 sequences are LGHNT and FRNRAP. J lost 7 bases, V lost 0 bases, and 3 bases had no gene match. The CDR3 consists of 15 residues. TCRdb's table, derived via immunoSEQ multiplex PCR, lists solely in-frame clones and lacks some. The repertoire holds some 70,000 clones, with roughly 90% as singletons. The source of this sequence is an adult with an advanced solid tumor such as melanoma, head and neck, liver or kidney cancer. The chain has TRBV12-5 and TRBJ2-2; 9 bases are shared with TRBD2. The specimen comprised CD4+ or CD8+ T cells sorted from blood, sampled in a trial of the OX40 agonist ivuxolimab. This CDR3 is CASGLVISGSGELFF. The CDR3 DNA reads as TGTGCTAGTGGTTTGGTGATTAGCGGGAGCGGGGAGCTGTTTTTT. Full variable domain (outside the CDR3, taken from reference TRBV12-5 and TRBJ2-2): DARVTQTPRHKVTEMGQEVTMRCQPILGHNTVFWYRQTMMQGLELLAYFRNRAPLDDSGMPKDRFSAEMPDATLATLKIQPSEPRDSAVYFCASGLVISGSGELFFGEGSRLTVL.